A single sample gave rise to the 28 T cell receptor beta chains below, sequenced in a study of CD8 T cells in Susac syndrome. Reverse transcription of roughly 0.5 to 1 ug RNA was performed with random hexamers. TCRdb called the immunoSEQ multiplex PCR reads again in MiXCR, with one record for every CDR3 protein. The sample carries approximately 110,000 distinct CDR3 sequences, just under 95% recorded once. Sequenced sample: CD4+ T cells from PBMCs. All receptors come from a human donor in good health.

V usage is TRBV7-2 and J usage is TRBJ2-5; the D gene could be TRBD1 or TRBD2 (6 bases each). CDR1 is SGHTA, CDR2 FQGNSA, per germline. This CDR3 contains 14 residues. V dropped 1 base and J dropped 5 bases, with 11 bases sitting between them. In DNA, the CDR3 is TGTGCCAGCAGCTTAGGGGGGGCTCGGGAGACCCAGTACTTC. Protein: CASSLGGARETQYF. The complete variable domain, with remaining parts taken from reference TRBV7-2 and TRBJ2-5, reads GAGVSQSPSNKVTEKGKDVELRCDPISGHTALYWYRQSLGQGLEFLIYFQGNSAPDKSGLPSDRFSAERTGGSVSTLTIQRTQQEDSAVYLCASSLGGARETQYFGPGTRLLVL.

This chain connects TRBV5-1 to TRBJ1-1; D possibly corresponds to TRBD1 (6 bases). V was trimmed by 5 bases and J by 4 bases, leaving 21 bases between them. This CDR3 has 16 amino acids. Per the germline V gene, CDR1 is SGHRS and CDR2 is YFSETQ. The CDR3 bases are TGCGCCAGCAGACTTATGACCGGGACAATCGGCACTGAAGCTTTCTTT. Amino acids: CASRLMTGTIGTEAFF.

V is TRBV6-2 or TRBV6-3 and J is TRBJ1-2; D is possibly TRBD1 (6 bases). This CDR3 contains 15 residues. The V end lost 4 bases, the J end lost 5 bases, and 17 bases lay between the germline ends. CDR1 is MNHEY, CDR2 SVGEGT, per germline. CDR3 DNA sequence: TGTGCCAGCAGTTGGATTATGGCCAGGGGATATGGCTACACCTTC. Its translation is CASSWIMARGYGYTF.

J is TRBJ1-5 and V is TRBV30, with a weak D call TRBD1 (6 bases). Germline V gene lookup returns CDR1 GTSNPN and CDR2 SVGIG (reference sequence). Trimming cost V 3 bases and J 6 bases, with 12 bases left between them. This CDR3 comprises 13 residues. The CDR3 loop reads CAWSGGGGQPQHF. The CDR3 DNA sequence: TGTGCCTGGAGCGGAGGGGGAGGTCAGCCCCAGCATTTT.

The chain employs TRBV18 and TRBJ2-7; TRBD1 might be the D (5 bases). The CDR3 runs 12 residues. Trimming took 5 bases from V and 3 from J, leaving 8 bases between them. Germline V gene lookup returns CDR1 KGHSH and CDR2 LQKENI. The CDR3 nucleotides are TGTGCCAGCTCATCCGACAGCTACGAGCAGTACTTC. This codes for CASSSDSYEQYF.

V is TRBV11-2 and J is TRBJ2-1; D is ambiguous. Germline V lookup: CDR1 SGHAT, CDR2 FQNNGV. Between the trimmed V and J ends, which lost 5 bases and 2 bases, there was a span of 10 bases. The CDR3 totals 14 residues. The CDR3 DNA sequence: TGTGCCAGCAGCCAGGTTCTTACCTACAATGAGCAGTTCTTC. Translating it yields CASSQVLTYNEQFF.

V is TRBV5-1 and J is TRBJ2-5, with D possibly being TRBD2 (5 bases). The CDR3 spans 15 residues. Germline V gene data show CDR1 as SGHRS and CDR2 as YFSETQ. Trimming cost V 4 bases and J 5 bases, with 18 bases left between them. The DNA of the CDR3 is TGCGCCAGCAGCGGAAACGGGATATCCTGGGAGACCCAGTACTTC. This sequence encodes CASSGNGISWETQYF.

V usage is TRBV5-8 and J usage is TRBJ2-2; D call uncertain. The germline CDR1 and CDR2 sequences are SGHTS and YDEGEE. V was trimmed by 0 bases and J by 2 bases, leaving 11 bases between them. The CDR3 has 16 amino acids. The CDR3 DNA reads TGTGCCAGCAGCTTGGCCGTGGCTCTTAACACCGGGGAGCTGTTTTTT. Translating it yields CASSLAVALNTGELFF.

J is TRBJ2-2 and V is TRBV7-9; no definite D call. Germline assignment: CDR1 SEHNR and CDR2 FQNEAQ (reference sequence). The CDR3 is 12 residues long. Trimming shortened V by 0 bases and J by 6 bases, and 2 bases separated the two germline ends. This CDR3 is CASSLASGELFF. DNA for the CDR3: TGTGCCAGCAGCTTAGCTTCCGGGGAGCTGTTTTTT.

This sequence joins TRBV24-1 and TRBJ2-3, with D hard to call. The length of the CDR3 is 19 residues. Per germline, CDR1 KGHDR and CDR2 SFDVKD. V was shortened by 2 bases and J by 0 bases, with 20 bases between the two germline ends. The CDR3 here is CATSDSKPGPETSTDTQYF. The CDR3, as DNA: TGTGCCACCAGTGATTCCAAACCGGGTCCAGAAACTAGCACAGATACGCAGTATTTT.

The rearrangement uses TRBV30 and TRBJ2-1; D is perhaps TRBD1 or TRBD2 (5 bases each). The V end was cut by 0 bases, the J end by 11 bases, with 14 bases between. Germline V gene data show CDR1 as GTSNPN and CDR2 as SVGIG (reference sequence). The CDR3 has 13 residues. Written as DNA, the CDR3 is TGTGCCTGGAGTGTCACGGGGCAGGGTAAGCAGTTCTTC. The encoded protein is CAWSVTGQGKQFF.

The chain uses TRBV25-1 and TRBJ1-1; D not resolved. Germline V CDR1 and CDR2: MGHDK, SYGVNS. This CDR3 has 14 amino acids. Trimming cost V 8 bases and J 4 bases, with 17 bases left between them. CDR3 sequence: CASRFSSSGTEAFF. The CDR3 DNA is TGTGCCAGCCGCTTCTCGTCCTCCGGCACTGAAGCTTTCTTT.

The chain has TRBV10-3 and TRBJ2-1; D gene unclear. CDR3 size: 16 residues. Trimming took 4 bases from V and 0 from J, leaving 13 bases between them. Germline V gives CDR1 ENHRY, CDR2 SYGVKD. The CDR3 region has the DNA TGTGCCATCAGTGTCCGGACGCCGAGCTCCTACAATGAGCAGTTCTTC. It encodes CAISVRTPSSYNEQFF.

The rearrangement joins TRBV3-1 to TRBJ2-3; D is unclear. The CDR3 loop spans 16 amino acids. Germline values: CDR1 LGHDT, CDR2 YNNKEL (reference sequence). V was cut by 0 bases and J by 4 bases, with 14 bases left in between. The chain's CDR3 is CASSQDWAVEADTQYF. DNA for the CDR3: TGTGCCAGCAGCCAAGACTGGGCAGTCGAAGCAGATACGCAGTATTTT.

This clonotype came up a few times. The chain joins TRBV7-2 to TRBJ2-5, with 10 bases matching TRBD1. CDR1 and CDR2 from the germline V gene are SGHTA and FQGNSA. J gave up 1 base and V 1 base, and 0 bases lay outside the gene matches. The CDR3 spans 15 residues. DNA for the CDR3: TGTGCCAGCAGCTTAGGGACAGGGGGCCAAGAGACCCAGTACTTC. Translated: CASSLGTGGQETQYF. Full variable domain (remainder filled in from reference TRBV7-2 and TRBJ2-5): GAGVSQSPSNKVTEKGKDVELRCDPISGHTALYWYRQSLGQGLEFLIYFQGNSAPDKSGLPSDRFSAERTGGSVSTLTIQRTQQEDSAVYLCASSLGTGGQETQYFGPGTRLLVL.

The gene calls are TRBV19 and TRBJ2-1; D unresolved. This CDR3 is 12 amino acids long. From germline, CDR1 is LNHDA and CDR2 SQIVND (reference sequence). V lost 5 bases and J lost 7, with 9 bases in between. CDR3 sequence reads: CASSWAGNEQFF. CDR3 nucleotides: TGTGCCAGTAGTTGGGCCGGGAATGAGCAGTTCTTC.

The chain carries TRBV7-8 and TRBJ2-7, with a possible D match to TRBD1 (6 bases). Germline V gene sequence: CDR1 SGHVS, CDR2 FQNEAQ. This CDR3 is built from 15 residues. Trimming left V 5 bases short and J 5 bases short, with 19 bases between. CDR3 loop: CASSPRVSQGHEQYF. CDR3 sequence (DNA): TGTGCCAGCAGCCCCAGAGTGTCACAGGGCCACGAGCAGTACTTC.

The CDR3 sequence: CASSPTDETQYF. The CDR3 DNA reads TGTGCCAGCAGCCCGACAGACGAGACCCAGTACTTC. V usage is TRBV7-9 and J usage is TRBJ2-5; a weak D match, TRBD1 (5 bases). The CDR3 is 12 amino acids. Trimming stripped 5 bases from V and 5 bases from J, with 9 bases between. CDR1 and CDR2 (germline): SEHNR, FQNEAQ (reference sequence).

V gene TRBV7-2 combines with J gene TRBJ2-1; TRBD2 agrees at 8 bases. After removal of 3 bases from V and 3 bases from J, the junction contained 4 bases not matched to a gene. CDR3 length: 15 amino acids. CDR1 and CDR2 (germline): SGHTA, FQGNSA. CDR3 bases: TGTGCCAGCAGCTTCAGCGGGAGAATCTACAATGAGCAGTTCTTC. It codes for CASSFSGRIYNEQFF.

The V call is TRBV7-2, the J call TRBJ2-1; D might be TRBD1 or TRBD2, each matching 5 bases. Germline loops: CDR1 SGHTA, CDR2 FQGNSA. This CDR3 has 15 amino acids. The germline V and J ends were trimmed by 5 bases and 2 bases, with 13 bases remaining between them. Here the CDR3 reads CASSLRDGTYNEQFF. The CDR3 nucleotides are TGTGCCAGCAGCCTCCGGGACGGGACCTACAATGAGCAGTTCTTC.

The chain is built from TRBV4-1 and TRBJ2-1, with 10 bases lining up with TRBD1. Per germline, CDR1 MGHRA and CDR2 YSYEKL. The length of the CDR3 is 15 residues. V gave up 4 bases and J gave up 5 bases; unmatched junction bases: 5. The DNA of the CDR3 is TGCGCCAGCAGCCCGCGGGACAGGGGAAACAATGAGCAGTTCTTC. Translation: CASSPRDRGNNEQFF.

V and J are TRBV2 and TRBJ1-1; D gene unclear. Germline CDR1 SNHLY, CDR2 FYNNEI. The CDR3 sequence is 12 residues long. V shed 6 bases and J shed 4 bases, with 9 bases lying between them. In DNA form, the CDR3 reads TGTGCCAGCAGCAGACGGAGCACTGAAGCTTTCTTT. It specifies CASSRRSTEAFF.

This clonotype was observed once. The V call is TRBV29-1, the J call TRBJ2-7; 14 bases align to TRBD2. This CDR3 comprises 14 residues. CDR1 and CDR2 (germline): SQVTM, ANQGSEA. With V trimmed by 6 bases and J by 6 bases, 7 bases remained unmatched. The CDR3 here is CSVTGTSGSGEQYF. The CDR3 nucleotides read TGCAGCGTGACCGGGACTAGCGGGAGCGGCGAGCAGTACTTC.

This clonotype was found a few times. The chain is built from TRBV7-9 and TRBJ2-3; 9 nucleotides agree with TRBD2. Germline assignment: CDR1 SEHNR and CDR2 FQNEAQ (reference sequence). V shed 5 bases and J 1 base; nucleotides not matched to a gene: 1. The CDR3 consists of 14 residues. The CDR3 protein is CASSRLAGTDTQYF. The DNA of the CDR3 is TGTGCCAGCAGCCGACTAGCGGGCACAGATACGCAGTATTTT.

The rearrangement links TRBV6-5 to TRBJ2-7; D ambiguous. Trimming took off 2 bases at V and 7 bases at J, with 12 bases between the two ends. The CDR3 sequence is 13 residues long. The germline CDR1 and CDR2 sequences are MNHEY and SVGAGI. In DNA form, the CDR3 reads TGTGCCAGCAGTTACGGACGTCCACGGGAGCAGTACTTC. It translates to CASSYGRPREQYF.

V usage is TRBV29-1 and J usage is TRBJ2-2; TRBD1 is a possible D gene (6 bases). Germline V gene lookup returns CDR1 SQVTM and CDR2 ANQGSEA. Trimming took 7 bases from V and 1 from J, leaving 10 bases between them. This CDR3 is 13 amino acids long. In DNA form, the CDR3 reads TGCAGCGCTTCGGACAGGAACACCGGGGAGCTGTTTTTT. Amino acids: CSASDRNTGELFF.

This chain links TRBV20-1 with TRBJ2-1; D not certain. Germline CDR1 DFQATT, CDR2 SNEGSKA (reference sequence). CDR3 length equals 14 residues. V was cut by 2 bases and J by 3 bases, with 11 bases left in between. As DNA, the CDR3 is TGCAGTGCTAGACCGCGGAGTAGCTACAATGAGCAGTTCTTC. Residues: CSARPRSSYNEQFF.

This clonotype was recorded once. V and J are TRBV29-1 and TRBJ2-1; D remains unclear. Per the germline V gene, CDR1 is SQVTM and CDR2 is ANQGSEA. V shed 2 bases and J shed 4 bases, with 15 bases lying between them. The length of the CDR3 is 15 residues. The CDR3 loop is CSVESGGGRYNEQFF. CDR3 DNA sequence: TGCAGCGTTGAATCGGGTGGCGGCCGGTACAATGAGCAGTTCTTC.